This paragraph covers one T cell receptor beta chain sequence. No antigen is known for it. Base qualities are missing; no much larger clone stands one base away. This sample stems from a study of blood T cell repertoires in COVID-19 (dated by TCRdb to 2019 to 2021). Background on the whole study: The collaborator samples originated in the United States, Italy and Spain and spanned the acute and convalescent phases of COVID-19. A freely available public database, intended as a resource for researchers studying the immune response to SARS-CoV-2, is where the repertoires were released. Samples were obtained from the ongoing ImmuneRACE study (first 160 participants) and from 950 to 1,500 subjects provided by 6 global collaborators. The dataset comprised deeply sampled blood TCRbeta repertoires from subjects exposed to, actively infected with, or recovered from COVID-19. The prospective study material was composed of cDNA or gDNA derived from T cells, B-cell-depleted T cells, or PBMCs. HLA class I and class II types, where available, came from metadata supplied by the sample provider rather than from assay-based typing. A de-identified subject ID, COVID-19 status, age in years and sex were almost always included in the sample metadata.

The immunoSEQ Assay, a bias-controlled multiplex PCR, was used to amplify TCRbeta CDR3 regions from genomic DNA. Regarding the original processing steps: Within the assay, amplification of reference gene primers was used to estimate how many nucleated cells each sample contained. To quantify the absolute abundance of each unique TCRbeta CDR3 rearrangement, sequence reads were collapsed and filtered. Productive Simpson clonality was computed per sample as the square root of Simpson's diversity index over productive rearrangements. TCRdb retrieved this table from immuneACCESS and kept in-frame rearrangements only. Not all clones are present; in checked studies, unresolved V genes account for under half, and no reason is known for the remainder. V and J calls and clone size come straight from that table; D and trimming were deduced from the DNA. The sample table lists more than 100,000 clones, under 90% of them with a count of one. Clones ranked in the top ten supply about 4.2% of the sample.

Collaborating institutions collected whole blood in K2EDTA tubes following their own protocols. For TCRbeta analysis, collaborator samples were shipped as frozen whole blood, as isolated PBMCs, or as DNA extracted from either sample type. General study outcomes and caveats: How much clinical and demographic metadata was included differed by source and by participant, and the metadata was provided uncurated.

Material: peripheral blood. This TCR came from a woman aged 70-85 years with acute or convalescent COVID-19.

The base sequence is TGCAGCGTAGATACTAGCTCCCGTGGGGAGACCCAGTACTTC. It specifies CSVDTSSRGETQYF. The chain links TRBV29-1 with TRBJ2-5; the D segment could be TRBD2, given 6 matching bases. CDR3 length: 14 amino acids, cysteine to phenylalanine. Kept here is only the CDR3 DNA, which spans 42 bases and is read in frame from base 1. Based on the germline V gene, the CDR1 and CDR2 sequences are SQVTM and ANQGSEA. V is reduced by 6 bases and J by 5 bases, leaving a spacing of 19 bases between them.